The 12 T cell receptor beta chains below come from one sample, sequenced in a study of T cells in Graves' hyperthyroidism and ophthalmopathy. The TCR beta CDR3 regions underwent amplification using RNA transcripts as the source. TCR CDR3 underwent first-round RT-PCR with the HTBI primer set. TCRdb re-called the multiplex PCR reads with MiXCR, one entry per CDR3 protein. Of roughly 630,000 distinct CDR3 sequences listed, 15% to 19% were seen once; the top ten hold around 7.3%. Sequencing was performed on blood. The receptors come from a woman aged 25 to 45 with Graves' hyperthyroidism.

The chain recombines TRBV20-1 with TRBJ2-7, with D possibly TRBD2 on 6 matching bases. The CDR3 extends over 14 amino acids. Trimming took 0 bases from V and 7 from J, leaving 16 bases between them. The V gene's germline CDR1 is DFQATT and CDR2 SNEGSKA (reference sequence). The CDR3 sequence is CSARDLRETVEQYF. The CDR3 nucleotides are TGCAGTGCTAGAGATTTACGGGAGACGGTTGAGCAGTACTTC.

This clonotype has at least ten counts. The chain joins TRBV27 to TRBJ2-7; 9 nucleotides match TRBD1. The germline V gene encodes CDR1 MNHEY and CDR2 SMNVEV (reference sequence). The CDR3 extends over 12 amino acids. V was pared by 10 bases and J by 2 bases, with 3 bases of the junction left unmatched. CDR3 sequence reads: CAIGTGTYEQYF. CDR3 coding DNA: TGTGCCATCGGGACAGGGACCTACGAGCAGTACTTC.

This clonotype has at least ten counts. V gene TRBV13 combines with J gene TRBJ2-5; D may be TRBD2 (6 bases). Germline V gene data show CDR1 as PRHDT and CDR2 as FYEKMQ (reference sequence). The CDR3 covers 14 residues. Trimming took off 2 bases at V and 4 bases at J, with 11 bases between the two ends. DNA for the CDR3: TGTGCCAGCAGCTTACTAGGAGGGTTAGAGACCCAGTACTTC. It translates to CASSLLGGLETQYF.

This clonotype has ten or more counts. The J gene is TRBJ2-1, the V gene TRBV7-9; the D gene is possibly TRBD2 (6 bases). Trimming left V 1 base short and J 11 bases short, with 12 bases between. CDR1 SEHNR and CDR2 FQNEAQ come from the germline V gene (reference sequence). The CDR3 has 13 amino acids. This CDR3 reads CASSLDRLGQQFF. The CDR3 nucleotides are TGTGCCAGCAGCTTAGATCGACTAGGGCAGCAGTTCTTC.

The rearrangement links TRBV6-1 to TRBJ2-7; 11 bases line up with TRBD1. Germline V CDR1 and CDR2: MNHNS, SASEGT. With V trimmed by 5 bases and J by 7 bases, 7 bases remained unmatched. The CDR3 totals 14 residues. The CDR3 DNA reads TGTGCCAGCAGTTTCGGACAGGGGGCGAGAGAGCAGTACTTC. This gives the protein CASSFGQGAREQYF.

The chain is built from TRBV20-1 and TRBJ2-7; D gene ambiguous. Germline V CDR1 and CDR2: DFQATT, SNEGSKA (reference sequence). V gave up 3 bases and J gave up 0 bases, with 15 bases separating them. The CDR3 extends over 15 amino acids. As DNA, the CDR3 is TGCAGTGCTAGGTCAGGATTCACTTTCTCCTACGAGCAGTACTTC. It specifies CSARSGFTFSYEQYF.

Many counts were recorded for this clonotype. The chain uses TRBV12-3 or TRBV12-4 and TRBJ2-7; weak D call: TRBD2 (6 bases). The V end was cut by 5 bases, the J end by 2 bases, with 19 bases between. This CDR3 is 16 amino acids long. CDR3 protein: CASSGRGTPRPYEQYF. The CDR3 DNA is TGTGCCAGCAGTGGCCGCGGGACGCCTCGCCCCTACGAGCAGTACTTC.

This clonotype was detected only a few times. A read error is possible here, since a much larger clone lies one base away. This sequence joins TRBV20-1 and TRBJ2-7, with D unclear. Germline-derived CDR1 and CDR2 are DFQATT and SNEGSKA (reference sequence). The CDR3 totals 11 residues. The CDR3 DNA sequence: TGCAGTGGCACTACGGCGGACGAGCAGTGCTTC. Amino acids: CSGTTADEQCF.

V usage is TRBV20-1 and J usage is TRBJ2-1, with 10 bases aligning to TRBD2. This CDR3 region has 20 residues. The ends lost 3 bases at V and 3 bases at J; junction bases unmatched: 20. Germline CDR1 and CDR2: DFQATT and SNEGSKA (reference sequence). The CDR3 loop reads CSARARGTSGTVMVYNEQFF. CDR3 nucleotide sequence: TGCAGTGCTAGGGCCCGGGGAACTAGCGGGACCGTCATGGTCTACAATGAGCAGTTCTTC.

This clonotype appeared many times. This chain joins TRBV6-1 and TRBJ2-2; 11 bases map to TRBD2. The CDR3 is 19 amino acids. V lost 5 bases and J lost 1; bases outside the gene matches: 12. Germline V lookup: CDR1 MNHNS, CDR2 SASEGT. The CDR3 spells CASSTLRASGRQNTGELFF. The CDR3 nucleotides are TGTGCCAGCAGTACCCTGAGGGCTAGCGGGAGGCAGAACACCGGGGAGCTGTTTTTT.

Concerning this clonotype: This could be a read error, since a much larger clone is one nucleotide away. The chain links TRBV12-3 or TRBV12-4 to TRBJ2-2; a possible D gene is TRBD2 (6 bases). The CDR3 is 15 amino acids. CDR3 nucleotide sequence: TGTGCCTGCAGAGCCGGGACTGGAAACACCGGGGAGCTGTTTTTT. Protein sequence: CACRAGTGNTGELFF.

The rearrangement joins TRBV12-3 or TRBV12-4 to TRBJ1-5; D unclear. Trimming removed 3 bases at V and 5 bases at J, with 11 bases between. CDR3 length equals 14 residues. The CDR3 loop reads CASSLRDGDQPQHF. DNA for the CDR3: TGTGCCAGCAGTTTGAGGGATGGGGATCAGCCCCAGCATTTT.